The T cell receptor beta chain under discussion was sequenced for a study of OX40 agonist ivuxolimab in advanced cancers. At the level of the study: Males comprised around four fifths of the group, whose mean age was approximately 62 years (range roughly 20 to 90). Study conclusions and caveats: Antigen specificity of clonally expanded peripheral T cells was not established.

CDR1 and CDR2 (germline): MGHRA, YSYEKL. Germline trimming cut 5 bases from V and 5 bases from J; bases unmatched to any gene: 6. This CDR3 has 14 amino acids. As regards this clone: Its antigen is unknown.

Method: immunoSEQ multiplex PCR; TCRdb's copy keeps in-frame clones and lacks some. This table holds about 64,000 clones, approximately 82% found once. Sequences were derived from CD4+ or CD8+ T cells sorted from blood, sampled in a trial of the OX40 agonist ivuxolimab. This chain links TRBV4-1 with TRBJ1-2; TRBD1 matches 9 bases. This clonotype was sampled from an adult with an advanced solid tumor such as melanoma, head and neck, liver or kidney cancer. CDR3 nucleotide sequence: TGCGCCAGCAGCTCCCGGACAGGGGTATATGGCTACACCTTC. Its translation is CASSSRTGVYGYTF.